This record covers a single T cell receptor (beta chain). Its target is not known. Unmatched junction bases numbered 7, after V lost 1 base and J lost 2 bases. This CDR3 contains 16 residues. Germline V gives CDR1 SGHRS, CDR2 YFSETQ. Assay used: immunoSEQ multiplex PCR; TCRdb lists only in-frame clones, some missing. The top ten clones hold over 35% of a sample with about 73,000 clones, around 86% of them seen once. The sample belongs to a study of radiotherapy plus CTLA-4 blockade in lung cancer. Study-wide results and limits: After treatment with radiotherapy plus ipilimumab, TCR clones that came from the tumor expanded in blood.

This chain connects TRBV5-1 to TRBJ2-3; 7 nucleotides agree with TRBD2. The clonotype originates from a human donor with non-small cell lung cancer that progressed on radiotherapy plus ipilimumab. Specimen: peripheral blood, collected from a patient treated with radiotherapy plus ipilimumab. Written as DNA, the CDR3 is TGCGCCAGCAGCTTGCGGCTAGCGGACTACACAGATACGCAGTATTTT. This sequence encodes CASSLRLADYTDTQYF.